This T cell receptor beta chain was identified in a study of blood T cells in healthy people across ages. With regard to this clonotype: Its antigen is unidentified.

RNA extraction gave at least 5.5 micrograms of total RNA per sample. The study's findings and limits: When set beside aged donors, long-lived donors presented more naive CD4+ cells and higher diversity.

Then a second PCR, running roughly 7 to 11 cycles, was carried out with a sample-barcoded 5' primer and a J-beta primer mix. The template-switch adaptor, which had 12 random nucleotides, put a tag on each cDNA molecule. TCRdb reprocessed the 5' RACE reads via MiXCR and lists one record per CDR3 protein. This table holds roughly 800,000 distinct CDR3 sequences, roughly 60% found once. The CDR3 has 16 residues. CDR1 DFQATT and CDR2 SNEGSKA come from the germline V gene (reference sequence). This receptor was taken from a man younger than 45 in good health. The rearrangement links TRBV20-1 to TRBJ2-1; D is undetermined. The DNA end is a closer match to TRBJ2-7, so the J assignment may be wrong. The sample taken for sequencing was blood. CDR3 sequence: CSARLSDRSSYNEQYF. CDR3 coding DNA: TGCAGTGCTAGGCTGTCGGACCGGAGCTCCTACAATGAGCAGTACTTC.